The 17 T cell receptor beta chains listed next were all sequenced from one sample in a study of blood T cell repertoires in COVID-19. TCRdb's table, derived via immunoSEQ multiplex PCR, lists solely in-frame clones and lacks some. This sample carries fewer than 200,000 clones, 80% of them seen once, and the ten largest clones take about 7%. The sequenced sample consisted of peripheral blood. These TCRs come from a man aged 70 or older with active or convalescent COVID-19.

This clone showed up just once. The rearrangement joins TRBV15 to TRBJ1-6, with a possible D match to TRBD1 (5 bases). In germline, CDR1 is LNHNV, CDR2 YYDKDF (reference sequence). The CDR3 has 18 residues. V gave up 1 base and J gave up 7 bases, with 20 bases separating them. CDR3 in amino acids: CATSRATGGARNNSPLHF. DNA of the CDR3: TGTGCCACCAGCAGAGCAACAGGCGGTGCAAGAAACAATTCACCCCTCCACTTT.

This clone occurred once. In nucleotides, the CDR3 is TGTGCCAGCAGTCCTCCAGGGTCGTGGAACAATGAGCAGTTCTTC. Amino acids: CASSPPGSWNNEQFF. The chain is built from TRBV27 and TRBJ2-1; a possible D gene is TRBD1 (5 bases). This CDR3 is built from 15 residues. The germline V and J ends were trimmed by 5 bases and 5 bases, with 16 bases remaining between them. Germline V CDR1 and CDR2: MNHEY, SMNVEV (reference sequence).

The genes are TRBV10-3 and TRBJ1-2; TRBD1 matches at 7 bases. The CDR3 has 14 residues. Germline V CDR1 and CDR2: ENHRY, SYGVKD. Unmatched junction bases numbered 8, after V lost 4 bases and J lost 6 bases. CDR3 residues: CAISGDREVNGYTF. DNA of the CDR3: TGTGCCATCAGTGGAGACAGGGAGGTTAATGGCTACACCTTC.

The rearrangement uses TRBV29-1 and TRBJ2-1; TRBD2 matches 14 bases. CDR3 length equals 17 residues. V lost 6 bases to trimming and J lost 3 bases; unmatched junction nucleotides: 10. The germline V gene encodes CDR1 SQVTM and CDR2 ANQGSEA. CDR3 sequence (DNA): TGCAGCGTGCTGACTAGCGGGAGGGCCAGTGTCTACAATGAGCAGTTCTTC. Protein product: CSVLTSGRASVYNEQFF.

This clone was recorded a few times. This chain uses TRBV18 with TRBJ1-1; D is unclear. The CDR3 is 16 amino acids. With 3 bases removed from V and 7 bases from J, the gap between germline ends came to 21 bases. Germline-derived CDR1 and CDR2 are KGHSH and LQKENI. CDR3 coding DNA: TGTGCCAGCTCACCCCTCTCGCAAGGAAATCGACATGAAGCTTTCTTT. Encoded protein: CASSPLSQGNRHEAFF.

The count of this clone is one. V is TRBV10-3 and J is TRBJ2-5; 10 bases agree with TRBD2. This CDR3 comprises 15 residues. V lost 10 bases to trimming and J lost 4 bases; unmatched junction nucleotides: 12. Germline values: CDR1 ENHRY, CDR2 SYGVKD. CDR3: CATRSSGGFGETQYF. The DNA of the CDR3 is TGTGCCACCCGGTCTAGCGGGGGTTTTGGAGAGACCCAGTACTTC.

The chain recombines TRBV6-2 or TRBV6-3 with TRBJ2-2; the match to TRBD2 covers 9 bases. The CDR3 spans 15 residues. V shed 2 bases, J shed 5 bases, and the junction held 3 bases outside the gene matches. Per the germline V gene, CDR1 is MNHEY and CDR2 is SVGEGT. The CDR3 here is CASSYISGGTGELFF. CDR3 DNA sequence: TGTGCCAGCAGTTACATTAGCGGGGGTACCGGGGAGCTGTTTTTT.

The chain combines TRBV7-8 with TRBJ1-4, with D unresolved. V was shortened by 4 bases and J by 10 bases, with 16 bases between the two germline ends. This CDR3 contains 14 residues. The germline CDR1 and CDR2 sequences are SGHVS and FQNEAQ. The CDR3 spells CASSSGEERGKLFF. The CDR3 bases are TGTGCCAGCAGCTCCGGGGAGGAAAGAGGAAAACTGTTTTTT.

V gene TRBV29-1 combines with J gene TRBJ1-1; TRBD1 matches at 7 bases. The germline V gene encodes CDR1 SQVTM and CDR2 ANQGSEA. J gave up 5 bases and V 1 base, and 10 bases lay outside the gene matches. The CDR3 is 15 residues long. The CDR3 loop reads CSVEGKTGYGTEAFF. Here the CDR3 DNA reads TGCAGCGTTGAAGGAAAGACAGGGTACGGAACTGAAGCTTTCTTT. Full variable domain (missing parts from reference TRBV29-1 and TRBJ1-1): SAVISQKPSRDICQRGTSLTIQCQVDSQVTMMFWYRQQPGQSLTLIATANQGSEATYESGFVIDKFPISRPNLTFSTLTVSNMSPEDSSIYLCSVEGKTGYGTEAFFGQGTRLTVV.

A single count supports this clone. The chain combines TRBV6-1 with TRBJ2-6; TRBD1 might be the D (6 bases). Germline V gene data show CDR1 as MNHNS and CDR2 as SASEGT. V gave up 2 bases and J gave up 2 bases, with 13 bases separating them. CDR3 size: 17 residues. CDR3 coding DNA: TGTGCCAGCAGTGAACTCCTCACAGGGCCTGGGGCCAACGTCCTGACTTTC. Its translation: CASSELLTGPGANVLTF.

The CDR3 loop reads CSDLGQLNTEAFF. As DNA, the CDR3 is TGCAGCGATTTGGGACAGCTGAACACTGAAGCTTTCTTT. The rearrangement uses TRBV29-1 and TRBJ1-1; 7 positions agree with TRBD1. The length of the CDR3 is 13 residues. J gave up 0 bases and V 7 bases, and 5 bases lay outside the gene matches. Germline CDR1 SQVTM, CDR2 ANQGSEA.

This clone was found once. The chain is built from TRBV4-3 and TRBJ2-7; D is unclear. Germline CDR1 and CDR2: LGHNA and YSLEER. V lost 0 bases to trimming and J lost 3 bases, with 6 bases between them. This CDR3 contains 13 residues. The DNA for the CDR3 is TGCGCCAGCAGCCAAGATCTAGTCTACGAGCAGTACTTC. This codes for CASSQDLVYEQYF.

The chain employs TRBV6-5 and TRBJ1-5; D is uncertain. The CDR3 contains 16 residues. With 2 bases removed from V and 7 bases from J, the gap between germline ends came to 18 bases. CDR1 MNHEY and CDR2 SVGAGI come from the germline V gene. CDR3 nucleotides: TGTGCCAGCAGTTACACGAACCGCCCGGCGGAGCAGCCCCAGCATTTT. The encoded protein is CASSYTNRPAEQPQHF.

This clone was observed a few times. The chain couples TRBV5-1 to TRBJ1-2, with D maybe TRBD1 (5 bases). The germline gives CDR1 SGHRS, CDR2 YFSETQ. Trimming pared 4 bases from V and 2 bases from J, leaving 18 bases between. This CDR3 has 16 residues. The DNA of the CDR3 is TGCGCCAGCAGCCCCGGTGGGAGGGGCCGGAACTATGGCTACACCTTC. The encoded protein is CASSPGGRGRNYGYTF.

This chain uses TRBV6-4 with TRBJ1-2; TRBD1 agrees at 9 bases. Germline V gene data show CDR1 as MRHNA and CDR2 as SNTAGT. The CDR3 is 14 amino acids. The ends lost 6 bases at V and 6 bases at J; junction bases unmatched: 8. The CDR3 nucleotides are TGTGCCAGCAGCGTCACCGGGACAGGGAATGGCTACACCTTC. Residues: CASSVTGTGNGYTF.

This sequence joins TRBV6-5 and TRBJ1-5; 8 positions agree with TRBD1. The CDR3 has 14 residues. In germline, CDR1 is MNHEY, CDR2 SVGAGI. Trimming at V came to 6 bases and at J to 4 bases, leaving 5 bases not matched to a gene. The CDR3 coding sequence is TGTGCCAGCAGCCTGGACAGGGCAAATCAGCCCCAGCATTTT. Protein sequence: CASSLDRANQPQHF.

J is TRBJ1-5 and V is TRBV30; TRBD1 agrees at 11 bases. V trimming: 1 base; J trimming: 9 bases; junction bases outside the gene matches: 8. The CDR3 spans 15 residues. Germline assignment: CDR1 GTSNPN and CDR2 SVGIG (reference sequence). CDR3 sequence reads: CAWSDKGTGGTPQHF. The DNA for the CDR3 is TGTGCCTGGAGTGATAAGGGGACAGGGGGTACGCCCCAGCATTTT. Filled out from reference TRBV30 and TRBJ1-5, the complete variable domain reads SQTIHQWPATLVQPVGSPLSLECTVEGTSNPNLYWYRQAAGRGLQLLFYSVGIGQISSEVPQNLSASRPQDRQFILSSKKLLLSDSGFYLCAWSDKGTGGTPQHFGDGTRLSIL.